Below are 23 T cell receptor beta chains sequenced from a single sample in a study of beta chain features in type 1 diabetes. Expressed TCRB transcripts were sequenced, since all the RNA that had been isolated was reverse transcribed. Generated by immunoSEQ multiplex PCR, the TCRdb table keeps only in-frame clones and is missing some. In the table there are 150,000 to 170,000 clones, around 8% of which are singletons. The sequenced sample was central memory CD4+ T cells from blood. These receptors originate from a man aged 18 to 35 in good health.

This clone was seen many times. The V call is TRBV4-2, the J call TRBJ2-3, with D possibly matching TRBD2 (6 bases). The germline gives CDR1 LGHNA, CDR2 YNFKEQ. The CDR3 has 14 residues. The V and J ends lost 1 base and 4 bases respectively, with 9 bases between them. This CDR3 reads CASSQGGTADTQYF. For the CDR3, the DNA is TGTGCCAGCAGCCAAGGGGGGACTGCAGATACGCAGTATTTT.

In this sample, this clone turned up a few times. The CDR3: CSVVGTDVNNEQFF. CDR3 nucleotide sequence: TGCAGCGTTGTTGGGACAGACGTAAACAATGAGCAGTTCTTC. The rearrangement joins TRBV29-1 to TRBJ2-1; TRBD1 agrees at 7 bases. Trimming removed 4 bases from V and 5 bases from J; junction bases left unmatched: 8. Germline V gene data show CDR1 as SQVTM and CDR2 as ANQGSEA. The CDR3 contains 14 residues.

The chain recombines TRBV5-5 with TRBJ1-6, with D tentatively TRBD1 (6 bases). The germline gives CDR1 SGHKS, CDR2 YYEKEE (reference sequence). The CDR3 is 15 residues long. Trimming shortened V by 5 bases and J by 4 bases, and 13 bases separated the two germline ends. The chain's CDR3 is CASSYGTQYNSPLHF. The CDR3 coding sequence is TGTGCCAGCAGTTACGGGACACAGTATAATTCACCCCTCCACTTT. Complete variable domain (other parts from reference TRBV5-5 and TRBJ1-6): DAGVTQSPTHLIKTRGQQVTLRCSPISGHKSVSWYQQVLGQGPQFIFQYYEKEERGRGNFPDRFSARQFPNYSSELNVNALLLGDSALYLCASSYGTQYNSPLHFGNGTRLTVT.

To note about this clone: At one end the junction does not follow the germline gene, possibly because of a read error. The rearrangement links TRBV5-4 to TRBJ1-5; TRBD1 matches 9 bases. Germline V gene data show CDR1 as SGHNT and CDR2 as YYREEE (reference sequence). The CDR3 is 15 amino acids. CDR3 region: CASSYTGGSNQPQHF. The CDR3 bases are TGCGCCAGCAGCTACACAGGGGGCAGCAATCAGCCCCAGCATTTT.

V usage is TRBV28 and J usage is TRBJ1-2; TRBD1 matches at 12 bases. The CDR3 totals 17 residues. Germline V gives CDR1 MDHEN, CDR2 SYDVKM. J gave up 2 bases and V 5 bases, and 9 bases lay outside the gene matches. CDR3 loop: CASSDFGTGGKNYGYTF. In DNA, the CDR3 is TGTGCCAGCAGTGACTTTGGGACAGGGGGCAAGAACTATGGCTACACCTTC.

This clone was observed a few times. The chain couples TRBV5-4 to TRBJ2-5, with D perhaps matching TRBD2 (6 bases). Trimming shortened V by 4 bases and J by 1 base, and 14 bases separated the two germline ends. From germline, CDR1 is SGHNT and CDR2 YYREEE (reference sequence). This CDR3 has 15 residues. This CDR3 reads CASSGGLTFQETQYF. The CDR3 nucleotides are TGTGCCAGCAGCGGGGGACTGACCTTCCAAGAGACCCAGTACTTC.

In this sample, this clone turned up a few times. The chain carries TRBV19 and TRBJ1-1, with D maybe TRBD1 (5 bases). Per the germline V gene, CDR1 is LNHDA and CDR2 is SQIVND (reference sequence). The CDR3 extends over 15 amino acids. The ends were cut back, 5 bases at V and 6 bases at J, with 19 bases in the middle. The CDR3 here is CASSPQTRTGAEAFF. The CDR3, as DNA: TGTGCCAGTAGTCCCCAGACCCGGACGGGGGCTGAAGCTTTCTTT. Full variable domain (outside the CDR3, taken from reference TRBV19 and TRBJ1-1): DGGITQSPKYLFRKEGQNVTLSCEQNLNHDAMYWYRQDPGQGLRLIYYSQIVNDFQKGDIAEGYSVSREKKESFPLTVTSAQKNPTAFYLCASSPQTRTGAEAFFGQGTRLTVV.

The chain is built from TRBV19 and TRBJ1-1; 8 nucleotides align to TRBD1. This CDR3 has 14 amino acids. The J segment lost 1 base and the V segment lost 6 bases, leaving 4 bases of the junction unmatched. Looked up from germline, CDR1 is LNHDA and CDR2 is SQIVND (reference sequence). CDR3 loop: CASSGQGPNTEAFF. The CDR3 DNA is TGTGCCAGTAGCGGACAGGGACCGAACACTGAAGCTTTCTTT.

For this clone: Germline is not matched at one junction end, which may reflect a read error. This chain joins TRBV9 and TRBJ2-3; 8 positions agree with TRBD2. CDR3 length: 16 residues. CDR1 and CDR2 (germline): SGDLS, YYNGEE. The CDR3 spells CAGSARAGVSTDTQYF. The CDR3 bases are TGTGCCGGCAGCGCCCGAGCGGGAGTTAGCACAGATACGCAGTATTTT. The whole variable domain, filled in from reference TRBV9 and TRBJ2-3, reads DSGVTQTPKHLITATGQRVTLRCSPRSGDLSVYWYQQSLDQGLQFLIQYYNGEERAKGNILERFSAQQFPDLHSELNLSSLELGDSALYFCAGSARAGVSTDTQYFGPGTRLTVL.

This clone occurred a few times. The V and J genes are TRBV15 and TRBJ2-1; tentative D call: TRBD2 (5 bases). This CDR3 is 21 amino acids long. Per the germline V gene, CDR1 is LNHNV and CDR2 is YYDKDF (reference sequence). V was shortened by 3 bases and J by 0 bases, with 27 bases between the two germline ends. In nucleotides, the CDR3 is TGTGCCACCAGCAGGGACTTGAGGAGGTCTTCGGTTTCCAGCTCCTACAATGAGCAGTTCTTC. It translates to CATSRDLRRSSVSSSYNEQFF.

Ten or more counts support this clone. In nucleotides, the CDR3 is TGTGCAACACGCCCCGACAGGGGGAAGGACTATGGCTACACCTTC. This codes for CATRPDRGKDYGYTF. The chain is built from TRBV28 and TRBJ1-2; 9 positions match TRBD1. This CDR3 is built from 15 residues. Per germline, CDR1 MDHEN and CDR2 SYDVKM.

Only a few counts were recorded for this clone. The chain uses TRBV4-3 and TRBJ1-5; a weak D match, TRBD1 (6 bases). Trimming pared 2 bases from V and 2 bases from J, leaving 22 bases between. The CDR3 consists of 19 residues. Germline values: CDR1 LGHNA, CDR2 YSLEER. CDR3 residues: CASSQIGAGEGYGNQPQHF. CDR3 nucleotides: TGCGCCAGCAGCCAAATCGGAGCAGGGGAGGGATATGGCAATCAGCCCCAGCATTTT.

V is TRBV4-3 and J is TRBJ2-2; 11 positions match TRBD2. CDR1 is LGHNA, CDR2 YSLEER, per germline. The CDR3 has 16 amino acids. J gave up 2 bases and V 3 bases, and 2 bases lay outside the gene matches. The CDR3 region has the DNA TGCGCCAGCAGCCAGGGACTAGCGGATAACACCGGGGAGCTGTTTTTT. It is translated as CASSQGLADNTGELFF.

The chain links TRBV11-3 to TRBJ1-1, with TRBD1 as a possible D gene (5 bases). This CDR3 contains 13 residues. Trimming removed 6 bases from V and 3 bases from J, with 11 bases in between. Germline CDR1 reads SGHNT; CDR2 reads YENEEA. The DNA of the CDR3 is TGTGCCAGCAGTCCTCGGGGGGACACTGAAGCTTTCTTT. Translating gives CASSPRGDTEAFF.

The chain uses TRBV30 and TRBJ1-3; TRBD1 matches 7 bases. V shed 2 bases, J shed 2 bases, and the junction held 6 bases outside the gene matches. Germline assignment: CDR1 GTSNPN and CDR2 SVGIG (reference sequence). This CDR3 contains 15 residues. CDR3: CAWSTQGMAGNTIYF. CDR3 sequence (DNA): TGTGCCTGGAGTACACAGGGGATGGCTGGAAACACCATATATTTT.

This clone was counted a few times. The chain employs TRBV7-3 and TRBJ2-5, with TRBD2 as a possible D gene (6 bases). Per germline, CDR1 SGHTA and CDR2 FQGTGA. This CDR3 contains 14 residues. Trimming took off 1 base at V and 3 bases at J, with 9 bases between the two ends. CDR3 amino acids: CASSLMGGEETQYF. The CDR3 nucleotides are TGTGCCAGCAGCTTAATGGGGGGAGAAGAGACCCAGTACTTC.

This clone has a handful of counts. The V and J genes are TRBV4-3 and TRBJ2-3; D not certain. Germline assignment: CDR1 LGHNA and CDR2 YSLEER. V shed 0 bases and J shed 4 bases, with 5 bases lying between them. This CDR3 has 13 residues. The CDR3 coding sequence is TGCGCCAGCAGCCAAGAAATAGCAGATACGCAGTATTTT. It is translated as CASSQEIADTQYF.

This chain links TRBV18 with TRBJ2-3, with D unresolved. V was clipped by 8 bases and J by 1 base, with 4 bases between them. Germline assignment: CDR1 KGHSH and CDR2 LQKENI. CDR3 length: 11 amino acids. The CDR3 bases are TGTGCCAGCCGTCGCACAGATACGCAGTATTTT. Translated, it gives CASRRTDTQYF.

This rearrangement joins TRBV6-1 to TRBJ1-5; perhaps TRBD1 as D (6 bases). This CDR3 has 16 residues. Germline V lookup: CDR1 MNHNS, CDR2 SASEGT. Trimming shortened V by 4 bases and J by 6 bases, and 19 bases separated the two germline ends. For the CDR3, the DNA is TGTGCCAGCAGTGCCCGGTGGGGGGGCGAGGGTCAGCCCCAGCATTTT. Amino acid sequence: CASSARWGGEGQPQHF.

This clone has a count of ten or more. This chain joins TRBV19 and TRBJ2-2; no reliable D call. Trimming shortened V by 5 bases and J by 0 bases, and 16 bases separated the two germline ends. There are 17 residues in the CDR3. CDR1 and CDR2 from the germline V gene are LNHDA and SQIVND (reference sequence). As DNA, the CDR3 is TGTGCCAGTAGTGATGCAGGTCTGGGTACGAACACCGGGGAGCTGTTTTTT. Translation: CASSDAGLGTNTGELFF.

The rearrangement joins TRBV4-3 to TRBJ2-1, with 7 nucleotides matching TRBD1. In germline, CDR1 is LGHNA, CDR2 YSLEER. The CDR3 length is 15 residues. V shed 4 bases, J shed 0 bases, and the junction held 3 bases outside the gene matches. As DNA, the CDR3 is TGCGCCAGCAGCCTCCGACAGGGCTCCTACAATGAGCAGTTCTTC. Protein product: CASSLRQGSYNEQFF.

A remark on this clone: In the same sample, other DNA sequences code for this CDR3. The rearrangement uses TRBV30 and TRBJ1-1; D might be TRBD1 (6 bases). Germline values: CDR1 GTSNPN, CDR2 SVGIG (reference sequence). Trimming took 0 bases from V and 4 from J, leaving 9 bases between them. This CDR3 is built from 13 residues. CDR3 bases: TGTGCCTGGAGTGTAGGGGGGGCCACTGAAGCTTTCTTT. It yields the protein CAWSVGGATEAFF. The variable domain in full, completed from reference TRBV30 and TRBJ1-1, reads SQTIHQWPATLVQPVGSPLSLECTVEGTSNPNLYWYRQAAGRGLQLLFYSVGIGQISSEVPQNLSASRPQDRQFILSSKKLLLSDSGFYLCAWSVGGATEAFFGQGTRLTVV.

The chain is built from TRBV30 and TRBJ2-1, with TRBD1 matching over 8 bases. The germline gives CDR1 GTSNPN, CDR2 SVGIG (reference sequence). The junction had 7 bases not matched to a gene; V was cut back by 1 base and J by 8 bases. This CDR3 region has 14 residues. The CDR3 region has the DNA TGTGCCTGGAGTGACAGGGGGGCCCGCGATGAGCAGTTCTTC. Its translation: CAWSDRGARDEQFF.